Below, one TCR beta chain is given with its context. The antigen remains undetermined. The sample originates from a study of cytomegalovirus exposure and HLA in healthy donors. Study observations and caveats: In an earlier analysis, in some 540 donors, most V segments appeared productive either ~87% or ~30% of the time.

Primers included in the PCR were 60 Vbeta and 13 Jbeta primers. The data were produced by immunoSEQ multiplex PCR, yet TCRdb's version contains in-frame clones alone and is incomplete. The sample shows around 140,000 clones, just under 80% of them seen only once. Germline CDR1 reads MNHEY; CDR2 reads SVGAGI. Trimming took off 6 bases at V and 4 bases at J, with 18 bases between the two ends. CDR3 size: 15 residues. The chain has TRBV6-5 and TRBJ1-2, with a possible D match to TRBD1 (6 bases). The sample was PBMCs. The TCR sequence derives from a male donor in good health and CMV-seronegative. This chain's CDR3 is CASRWTATSFYGYTF. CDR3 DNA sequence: TGTGCCAGCAGGTGGACAGCCACCTCTTTCTATGGCTACACCTTC.